A selection of T cell receptor beta chains follows, all from one sample in a study of blood T cell repertoires in COVID-19. This table comes from immunoSEQ multiplex PCR, and its TCRdb copy is limited to in-frame clones, with some not included. The table has 250,000 to 300,000 clones, approximately 90% seen once. Specimen: peripheral blood. The receptors here all came from a man aged 18-30 years with active or convalescent COVID-19. CDR3s include the opening cysteine and the closing phenylalanine or tryptophan. A D gene is named only where the DNA matches it firmly. Only some rows state a clone size, as once, few, many or a class for expanded clones.

16	TRBJ1-4	TRBV30	TRBD1	few	CAWSQGQGAANEKLFF	TGTGCCTGGTCCCAGGGACAGGGGGCGGCTAATGAAAAACTGTTTTTT
14	TRBJ1-4	TRBV28	.	.	CASSLGGAGEKLFF	TGTGCCAGCAGTTTAGGGGGGGCAGGTGAAAAACTGTTTTTT
17	TRBJ2-3	TRBV9	.	.	CASSVESTRTSTDTQYF	TGTGCCAGCAGCGTAGAGTCAACTAGAACTAGCACAGATACGCAGTATTTT
16	TRBJ2-3	TRBV5-1	TRBD2	.	CASSLAAGGFEEPQYF	TGCGCCAGCAGCTTGGCAGCGGGAGGGTTCGAGGAGCCGCAGTATTTT
12	TRBJ1-4	TRBV12-3/TRBV12-4	.	.	CASSLAPEKLFF	TGTGCCAGCAGTTTAGCTCCGGAAAAACTGTTTTTT
14	TRBJ2-1	TRBV3-1/TRBV3-2	.	once	CASSPPGTYNEQFF	TGTGCCAGCAGCCCCCCGGGAACCTACAATGAGCAGTTCTTC
14	TRBJ2-1	TRBV9	TRBD2	.	CASSVSGGLDEQFF	TGTGCCAGCAGCGTTAGCGGGGGGCTTGATGAGCAGTTCTTC
15	TRBJ1-1	TRBV28	.	.	CASSLSRSGGTEAFF	TGTGCCAGCAGTTTATCCCGCTCGGGAGGCACTGAAGCTTTCTTT
15	TRBJ2-1	TRBV29-1	.	.	CSVVPRASSYNEQFF	TGCAGCGTTGTCCCCCGAGCTAGCTCCTACAATGAGCAGTTCTTC
14	TRBJ1-5	TRBV27	.	.	CASRGFGGNQPQHF	TGTGCCAGCAGGGGGTTCGGGGGCAATCAGCCCCAGCATTTT
13	TRBJ1-3	TRBV5-1	.	.	CASSLLPSDTIYF	TGCGCCAGCAGCTTGCTCCCCTCGGACACCATATATTTT
15	TRBJ2-3	TRBV11-2	.	.	CASSPMGTSTDTQYF	TGTGCCAGCAGTCCTATGGGGACTAGCACAGATACGCAGTATTTT
13	TRBJ1-2	TRBV2	.	.	CASIRHRDYGYTF	TGTGCCAGCATTAGGCACAGAGACTATGGCTACACCTTC
14	TRBJ2-7	TRBV6-6	TRBD1	.	CASIPGQGDHEQYF	TGTGCCAGCATTCCGGGACAGGGCGATCACGAGCAGTACTTC